This T cell receptor (beta chain) originates from a study of blood T cell repertoires in COVID-19. This CDR3 region has 14 residues. The V gene lost 0 bases and the J gene lost 5 bases, with 10 bases spanning the gap. Germline V gene sequence: CDR1 MGHRA, CDR2 YSYEKL. The table came from immunoSEQ multiplex PCR; TCRdb's copy has only in-frame clones and leaves some out. The sample has approximately 150,000 clones; 60% to 85% are singletons. The chain has TRBV4-1 and TRBJ2-5; a weak D match, TRBD2 (6 bases). The sample comprised peripheral blood. The receptor was derived from a woman in her sixties or seventies with COVID-19, enrolled during active disease. CDR3 nucleotide sequence: TGCGCCAGCAGCCAAGACGGGGCGGGGGAGACCCAGTACTTC. Protein sequence: CASSQDGAGETQYF.